This T cell receptor beta chain came from a study of CXCR3-negative and CXCR3-positive naive CD8 T cells. Background on the study: Collectively, the libraries yielded about 140 million TRB reads in total, at about 1.5 +/- 0.3 million per library. Broader study findings: Comparison of naive subsets found surface CD5 to be comparable, and TCR strength was inferred on the basis of TRB CDR3 properties.

Looked up from germline, CDR1 is MDHEN and CDR2 is SYDVKM. This CDR3 has 13 amino acids. Concerning this clonotype itself: As yet, its antigen is unknown.

Libraries of TRB cDNA were made by 5' RACE and carried UMIs. TCRdb re-called the 5' RACE reads and shows each CDR3 protein once, DNA omitted. The listing contains some 130,000 distinct CDR3 sequences. Sequenced input: naive CXCR3- CD8+ T cells from blood. The subset denotes: CD45RO-CCR7+CD27+CD95- naive CD8+ T cells lacking CXCR3 (TNR3-). This chain connects TRBV28 to TRBJ2-1; TCRdb returns TRBD1, unconfirmable since there is no DNA. The source of this sequence is a human donor in good health. Some clones in this sample may be carry-over from other donors' samples. CDR3 residues: CASSFLTTAGQFF.